This T cell receptor beta chain was sequenced in a study of T cell responses to AZD1222 COVID-19 vaccine. Sequenced by immunoSEQ multiplex PCR; TCRdb stores in-frame clones only, minus some. The table lists about 100,000 clones, 86% of them singletons, with 6.3% in the top ten. In the case of this clone: Its antigen is still unknown.

Study-wide results and limits: At baseline, just a handful of AZD1222 recipients tested seropositive. Recipients of two AZD1222 doses showed rising Spike-specific TCR breadth and depth. Clonal diversity was possibly underestimated, and white British individuals and females predominated among donors.

Per germline, CDR1 LGHNA and CDR2 YSLEER. The ends were cut back, 0 bases at V and 5 bases at J, with 10 bases in the middle. The CDR3 is 14 residues long. The origin of this receptor is an adult in good health. This rearrangement joins TRBV4-3 to TRBJ1-1, with unresolved D. The sequenced sample was peripheral blood, obtained on day 0 of AZD1222 vaccination. The CDR3 DNA is TGCGCCAGCAGCCAAGATCGAGTGGGTACTGAAGCTTTCTTT. This encodes CASSQDRVGTEAFF.